Listed here are 15 T cell receptor beta chains from one sample, sequenced in a study of cytomegalovirus exposure and HLA in healthy donors. Assay: immunoSEQ multiplex PCR; the TCRdb copy retains only in-frame clones and omits some. In the table there are some 140,000 clones, around 84% of which are singletons. The sample consisted of PBMCs. The receptors were sampled from a human donor in good health.

This clone was recorded a few times. The chain employs TRBV6-1 and TRBJ1-2, with 11 bases aligning to TRBD1. Losses at the gene ends were 6 bases for V and 2 bases for J; bases not matched to a gene: 11. Germline V gives CDR1 MNHNS, CDR2 SASEGT. The CDR3 has 17 residues. The CDR3, as DNA: TGTGCCAGCAGCGAATTCATCTGGACAGGGGGCAACTATGGCTACACCTTC. It codes for CASSEFIWTGGNYGYTF.

The chain uses TRBV30 and TRBJ2-1; D not resolved. Trimming cost V 1 base and J 8 bases, with 9 bases left between them. This CDR3 comprises 12 residues. Germline lookup yields CDR1 GTSNPN and CDR2 SVGIG (reference sequence). As DNA, the CDR3 is TGTGCCTGGAGTGAACCGGCGGATGAGCAGTTCTTC. Translating it yields CAWSEPADEQFF.

This rearrangement joins TRBV29-1 to TRBJ1-4; tentative D call: TRBD1 (6 bases). CDR3 size: 13 residues. Germline CDR1 and CDR2: SQVTM and ANQGSEA. Trimming stripped 5 bases from V and 4 bases from J, with 11 bases between. CDR3 in amino acids: CSVLTGFNEKLFF. The CDR3 nucleotides read TGCAGCGTTCTGACAGGTTTTAATGAAAAACTGTTTTTT.

The chain combines TRBV2 with TRBJ2-3; the D is unclear. Trimming left V 3 bases short and J 1 base short, with 11 bases between. Germline V CDR1 and CDR2: SNHLY, FYNNEI. The CDR3 length is 15 residues. The CDR3 DNA sequence: TGTGCCAGCAGTGAGTTGTCAGGCCGCACAGATACGCAGTATTTT. It translates to CASSELSGRTDTQYF.

This chain connects TRBV7-2 to TRBJ1-2; D ambiguous. The V gene lost 3 bases and the J gene lost 4 bases, with 9 bases spanning the gap. CDR1 and CDR2 (germline): SGHTA, FQGNSA. This CDR3 has 13 amino acids. The CDR3: CASSFSGPYGYTF. The CDR3 DNA sequence: TGTGCCAGCAGCTTCTCAGGTCCCTATGGCTACACCTTC.

The CDR3 is CAWKNKGARGYTF. The CDR3 region has the DNA TGTGCCTGGAAAAACAAGGGGGCACGGGGCTACACCTTC. This sequence joins TRBV30 and TRBJ1-2; 7 bases map to TRBD1. CDR1 GTSNPN and CDR2 SVGIG come from the germline V gene (reference sequence). The CDR3 contains 13 residues. V gave up 4 bases and J gave up 8 bases; unmatched junction bases: 10.

The V gene is TRBV7-8, the J gene TRBJ1-4; D might be TRBD1 (6 bases). With 1 base removed from V and 8 bases from J, the gap between germline ends came to 11 bases. This CDR3 is 14 amino acids long. Looked up from germline, CDR1 is SGHVS and CDR2 is FQNEAQ. CDR3 bases: TGTGCCAGCAGCTTAGGAGGGGGTCAAGAAAAACTGTTTTTT. It yields the protein CASSLGGGQEKLFF. Full variable domain (outside the CDR3, taken from reference TRBV7-8 and TRBJ1-4): GAGVSQSPRYKVAKRGQDVALRCDPISGHVSLFWYQQALGQGPEFLTYFQNEAQLDKSGLPSDRFFAERPEGSVSTLKIQRTQQEDSAVYLCASSLGGGQEKLFFGSGTQLSVL.

The chain links TRBV6-5 to TRBJ2-7; 9 nucleotides align to TRBD1. The length of the CDR3 is 16 residues. J was trimmed by 8 bases and V by 0 bases; bases with no gene match: 11. CDR1 is MNHEY and CDR2 is SVGAGI in the germline V gene. In DNA form, the CDR3 reads TGTGCCAGCAGTTACTCGATCGGGACAGGGTCTATCAAGCAGTACTTC. Translated, it gives CASSYSIGTGSIKQYF.

This clone was recorded once. The chain recombines TRBV5-6 with TRBJ1-2; weak D call: TRBD1 (6 bases). Trimming cost V 0 bases and J 5 bases, with 11 bases left between them. The CDR3 is 14 residues long. In germline, CDR1 is SGHDT, CDR2 YYEEEE. The CDR3 coding sequence is TGTGCCAGCAGCTTGGTTGGGACAACTTATGGCTACACCTTC. Translating gives CASSLVGTTYGYTF.

The genes are TRBV28 and TRBJ1-4; D call uncertain. The CDR3 covers 15 residues. The germline V gene encodes CDR1 MDHEN and CDR2 SYDVKM. V lost 2 bases and J 0 bases, leaving 7 bases between the germline ends. This CDR3 reads CASSLRQTTNEKLFF. CDR3 nucleotides: TGTGCCAGCAGTTTAAGACAAACAACTAATGAAAAACTGTTTTTT.

This chain connects TRBV27 to TRBJ2-2, with D perhaps TRBD1 (5 bases). The CDR3 contains 16 residues. Trimming took off 2 bases at V and 5 bases at J, with 15 bases between the two ends. Germline V lookup: CDR1 MNHEY, CDR2 SMNVEV (reference sequence). The CDR3 DNA reads TGTGCCAGCAGTTTAGGGGCAGTCGGAAAGACCGGGGAGCTGTTTTTT. Its translation: CASSLGAVGKTGELFF.

In DNA form, the CDR3 reads TGCGCCAGCAGCCAGAACGTAGGACAGTTGAACACTGAAGCTTTCTTT. As protein: CASSQNVGQLNTEAFF. This rearrangement joins TRBV4-3 to TRBJ1-1; tentative D call: TRBD1 (6 bases). This CDR3 is 16 amino acids long. V was shortened by 3 bases and J by 0 bases, with 14 bases between the two germline ends. In germline, CDR1 is LGHNA, CDR2 YSLEER.

The rearrangement joins TRBV6-5 to TRBJ1-2; the match to TRBD1 covers 7 bases. J gave up 4 bases and V 6 bases, and 11 bases lay outside the gene matches. Germline lookup yields CDR1 MNHEY and CDR2 SVGAGI. The CDR3 sequence is 15 residues long. CDR3 coding DNA: TGTGCCAGCAGCCCTCAACCGACAGGGACCTATGGCTACACCTTC. Translating it yields CASSPQPTGTYGYTF.

This clone showed up many times. The genes are TRBV5-1 and TRBJ2-1; 11 nucleotides line up with TRBD2. Germline CDR1 and CDR2: SGHRS and YFSETQ. The CDR3 runs 16 residues. Trimming at V came to 2 bases and at J to 5 bases, leaving 6 bases not matched to a gene. The CDR3 DNA follows: TGCGCCAGCAGCTTCTTAGCGGGAGGGATCGACAATGAGCAGTTCTTC. Protein product: CASSFLAGGIDNEQFF.

The chain recombines TRBV5-6 with TRBJ2-3, with D possibly being TRBD2 (6 bases). Trimming pared 3 bases from V and 1 base from J, leaving 12 bases between. The germline gives CDR1 SGHDT, CDR2 YYEEEE. This CDR3 contains 15 residues. CDR3 loop: CASSSRDWGTDTQYF. The CDR3, as DNA: TGTGCCAGCAGCTCGCGGGATTGGGGCACAGATACGCAGTATTTT.